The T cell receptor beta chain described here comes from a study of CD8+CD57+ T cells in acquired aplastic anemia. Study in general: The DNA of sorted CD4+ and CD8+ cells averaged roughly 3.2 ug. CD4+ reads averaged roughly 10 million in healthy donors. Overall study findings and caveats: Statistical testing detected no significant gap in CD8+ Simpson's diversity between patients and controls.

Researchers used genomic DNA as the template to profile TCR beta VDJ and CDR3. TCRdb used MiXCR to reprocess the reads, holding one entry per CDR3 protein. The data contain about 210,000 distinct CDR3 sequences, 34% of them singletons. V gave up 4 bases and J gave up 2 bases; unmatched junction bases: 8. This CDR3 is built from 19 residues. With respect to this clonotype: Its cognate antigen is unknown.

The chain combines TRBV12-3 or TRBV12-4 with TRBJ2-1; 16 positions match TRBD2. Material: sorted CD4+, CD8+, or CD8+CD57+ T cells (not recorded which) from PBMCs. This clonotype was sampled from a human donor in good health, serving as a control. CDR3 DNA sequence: TGTGCCAGCAGTTCCGCGGCCGGGACTAGCGGGAGGGCCTACAATGAGCAGTTCTTC. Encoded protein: CASSSAAGTSGRAYNEQFF.